The subject of this entry is one TCR beta chain. Data came from immunoSEQ multiplex PCR; TCRdb stores just in-frame clones and leaves some out. Found here are about 61,000 clones, roughly 90% of them singletons; the top ten hold roughly 18%. These data originate in a study of OX40 agonist ivuxolimab in advanced cancers. The CDR3 has 16 residues. V gave up 5 bases and J gave up 0 bases, with 16 bases separating them. Germline V CDR1 and CDR2: MNHEY, SMNVEV (reference sequence). This sequence was found in an adult with an advanced solid tumor such as melanoma, head and neck, liver or kidney cancer. The rearrangement joins TRBV27 to TRBJ1-1; D is possibly TRBD1 (6 bases). The sample consisted of CD4+ or CD8+ T cells sorted from blood, taken in a trial of the OX40 agonist ivuxolimab. The CDR3 sequence is CASSTGGLGVNTEAFF. Written as DNA, the CDR3 is TGTGCCAGCAGTACCGGGGGCCTGGGGGTGAACACTGAAGCTTTCTTT.